This record concerns one TCR beta chain sequence. Method: immunoSEQ multiplex PCR; TCRdb's copy keeps in-frame clones and lacks some. Of approximately 51,000 clones detected, around 83% appear once; the ten largest clones hold over 20%. Documented time point: pretreatment peripheral blood. Patients presented with locally advanced or metastatic urothelial carcinoma. The germline gives CDR1 SNHLY, CDR2 FYNNEI. Trimming left V 1 base short and J 6 bases short, with 13 bases between. There are 15 residues in the CDR3. This sample is drawn from a study of PD-L1 blockade in urothelial cancer. On the study more broadly: At 6 weeks and at 3 weeks (second dose) after treatment start, blood was analyzed.

The TCR originated in a man aged 55 to 70 with urothelial cancer. Sequenced material: PBMCs, taken around atezolizumab (anti-PD-L1) treatment. The rearrangement links TRBV2 to TRBJ2-1; possibly TRBD1 for D (6 bases). The chain's CDR3 is CASSEEQLGGNEQFF. CDR3 in DNA: TGTGCCAGCAGTGAAGAACAACTAGGGGGCAATGAGCAGTTCTTC.